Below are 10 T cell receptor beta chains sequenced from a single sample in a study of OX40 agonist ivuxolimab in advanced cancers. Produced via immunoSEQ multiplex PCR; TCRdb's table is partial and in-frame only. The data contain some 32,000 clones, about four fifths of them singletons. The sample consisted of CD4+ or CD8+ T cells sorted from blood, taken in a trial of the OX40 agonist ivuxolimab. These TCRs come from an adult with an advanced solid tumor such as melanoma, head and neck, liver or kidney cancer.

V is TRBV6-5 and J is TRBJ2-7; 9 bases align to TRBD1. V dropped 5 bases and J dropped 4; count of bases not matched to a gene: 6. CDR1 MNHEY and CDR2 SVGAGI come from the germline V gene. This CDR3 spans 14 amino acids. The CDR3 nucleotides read TGTGCCAGCAGTCCGGGACAGGGCAGGTACGAGCAGTACTTC. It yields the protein CASSPGQGRYEQYF.

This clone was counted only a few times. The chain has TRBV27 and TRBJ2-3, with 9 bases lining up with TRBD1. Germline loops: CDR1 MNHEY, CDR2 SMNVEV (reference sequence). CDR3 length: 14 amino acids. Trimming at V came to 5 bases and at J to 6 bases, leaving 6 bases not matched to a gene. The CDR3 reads CASSLGTGQDTQYF. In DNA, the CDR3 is TGTGCCAGCAGTCTCGGGACAGGGCAGGATACGCAGTATTTT.

The CDR3 DNA sequence: TGTGCCAGCAGCTCCTGGACAGGGTGGTTGAATGAGCAGTTCTTC. The encoded protein is CASSSWTGWLNEQFF. This chain links TRBV12-1 with TRBJ2-1; the table assigns TRBD1, which was not confirmed against the DNA. TRBV12-1 represents a pseudogene. The CDR3 has 15 amino acids.

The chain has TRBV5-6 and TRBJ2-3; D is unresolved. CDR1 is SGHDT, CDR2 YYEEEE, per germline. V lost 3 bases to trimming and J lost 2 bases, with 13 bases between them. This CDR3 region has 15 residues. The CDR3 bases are TGTGCCAGCAGCTCCGTACAATTCATCACAGATACGCAGTATTTT. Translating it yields CASSSVQFITDTQYF.

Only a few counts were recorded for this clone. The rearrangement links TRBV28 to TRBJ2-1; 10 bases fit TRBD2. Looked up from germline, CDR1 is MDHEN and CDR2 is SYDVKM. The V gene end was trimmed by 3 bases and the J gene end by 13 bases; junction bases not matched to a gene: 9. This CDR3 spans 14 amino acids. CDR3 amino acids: CASSLYSLAGDQFF. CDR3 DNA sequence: TGTGCCAGCAGTTTGTACTCCCTAGCGGGAGACCAGTTCTTC.

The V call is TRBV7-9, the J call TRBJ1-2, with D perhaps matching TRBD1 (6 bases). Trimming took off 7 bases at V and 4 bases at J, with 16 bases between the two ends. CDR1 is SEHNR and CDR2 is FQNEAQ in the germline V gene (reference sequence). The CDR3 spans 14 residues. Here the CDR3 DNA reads TGTGCCAGCATCGCGTTACAGGGCTCCTATGGCTACACCTTC. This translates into CASIALQGSYGYTF. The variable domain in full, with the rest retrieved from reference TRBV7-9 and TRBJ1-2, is DTGVSQNPRHKITKRGQNVTFRCDPISEHNRLYWYRQTLGQGPEFLTYFQNEAQLEKSRLLSDRFSAERPKGSFSTLEIQRTEQGDSAMYLCASIALQGSYGYTFGSGTRLTVV.

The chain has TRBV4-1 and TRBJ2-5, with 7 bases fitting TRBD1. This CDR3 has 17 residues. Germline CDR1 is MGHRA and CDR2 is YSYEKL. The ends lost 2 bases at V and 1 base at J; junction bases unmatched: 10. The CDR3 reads CASSQRELGTVQETQYF. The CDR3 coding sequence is TGCGCCAGCAGCCAAAGGGAGTTGGGGACAGTCCAAGAGACCCAGTACTTC.

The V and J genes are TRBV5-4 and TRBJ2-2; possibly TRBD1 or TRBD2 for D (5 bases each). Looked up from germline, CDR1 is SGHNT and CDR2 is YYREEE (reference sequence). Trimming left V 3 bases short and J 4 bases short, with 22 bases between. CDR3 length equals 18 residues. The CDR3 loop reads CASSSVEGLYLGTGELFF. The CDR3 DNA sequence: TGTGCCAGCAGCTCTGTAGAGGGGCTGTATCTAGGCACCGGGGAGCTGTTTTTT.

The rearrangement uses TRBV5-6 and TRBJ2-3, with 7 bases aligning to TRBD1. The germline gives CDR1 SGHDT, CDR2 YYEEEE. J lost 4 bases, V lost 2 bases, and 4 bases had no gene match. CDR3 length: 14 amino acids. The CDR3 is CASSFTGAPDTQYF. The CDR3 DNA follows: TGTGCCAGCAGCTTTACAGGGGCCCCAGATACGCAGTATTTT.

The CDR3: CASSSRLTGELFF. The CDR3, as DNA: TGTGCCAGCAGTTCCCGACTCACCGGGGAGCTGTTTTTT. V gene TRBV6-5 combines with J gene TRBJ2-2; D unclear. This CDR3 has 13 residues. Germline CDR1 and CDR2: MNHEY and SVGAGI. Trimming took 4 bases from V and 4 from J, leaving 7 bases between them.